This TCR beta chain was recorded in a study of cytomegalovirus exposure and HLA in healthy donors. About the study: In terms of ancestry, the Caucasian-associated cluster contained about four fifths of the roughly 400 genotyped donors.

Study findings and constraints: As was reported, the classifier diagnosed cytomegalovirus status with high specificity and sensitivity. Within the data, a cluster of highly shared sequence variants was likely a sequencing artifact. Later analysis showed most CMV-associated TCR beta chains appearing HLA-restricted.

As to this clone: As yet, its antigen is unknown.

The PCR contained 60 Vbeta and 13 Jbeta primers. Sequencing used immunoSEQ multiplex PCR; TCRdb keeps in-frame clones, though not all of them. Its table lists roughly 100,000 clones. Germline V gene data show CDR1 as SGHTA and CDR2 as FQGNSA. CDR3 size: 14 residues. Trimming removed 8 bases from V and 0 bases from J, with 11 bases in between. This receptor was obtained from a man in his forties in good health and CMV-seronegative. The chain carries TRBV7-2 and TRBJ2-4; perhaps TRBD1 as D (5 bases). Sequenced input: PBMCs. CDR3 sequence (DNA): TGTGCCAGCGCAGGGAATTTAGCCAAAAACATTCAGTACTTC. Translating it yields CASAGNLAKNIQYF.